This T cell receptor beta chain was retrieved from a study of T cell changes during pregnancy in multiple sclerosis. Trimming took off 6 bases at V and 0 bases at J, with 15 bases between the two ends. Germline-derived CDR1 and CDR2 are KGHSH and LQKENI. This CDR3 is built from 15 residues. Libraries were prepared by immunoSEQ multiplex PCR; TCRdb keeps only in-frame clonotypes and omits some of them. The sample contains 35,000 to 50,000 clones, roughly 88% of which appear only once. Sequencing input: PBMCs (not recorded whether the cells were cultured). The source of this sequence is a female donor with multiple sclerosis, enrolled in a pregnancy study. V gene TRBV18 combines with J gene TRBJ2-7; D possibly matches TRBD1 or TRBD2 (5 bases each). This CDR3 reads CASSLWGMSSYEQYF. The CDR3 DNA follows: TGTGCCAGCTCCCTATGGGGGATGAGCTCCTACGAGCAGTACTTC. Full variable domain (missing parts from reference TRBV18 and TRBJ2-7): NAGVMQNPRHLVRRRGQEARLRCSPMKGHSHVYWYRQLPEEGLKFMVYLQKENIIDESGMPKERFSAEFPKEGPSILRIQQVVRGDSAAYFCASSLWGMSSYEQYFGPGTRLTVT.